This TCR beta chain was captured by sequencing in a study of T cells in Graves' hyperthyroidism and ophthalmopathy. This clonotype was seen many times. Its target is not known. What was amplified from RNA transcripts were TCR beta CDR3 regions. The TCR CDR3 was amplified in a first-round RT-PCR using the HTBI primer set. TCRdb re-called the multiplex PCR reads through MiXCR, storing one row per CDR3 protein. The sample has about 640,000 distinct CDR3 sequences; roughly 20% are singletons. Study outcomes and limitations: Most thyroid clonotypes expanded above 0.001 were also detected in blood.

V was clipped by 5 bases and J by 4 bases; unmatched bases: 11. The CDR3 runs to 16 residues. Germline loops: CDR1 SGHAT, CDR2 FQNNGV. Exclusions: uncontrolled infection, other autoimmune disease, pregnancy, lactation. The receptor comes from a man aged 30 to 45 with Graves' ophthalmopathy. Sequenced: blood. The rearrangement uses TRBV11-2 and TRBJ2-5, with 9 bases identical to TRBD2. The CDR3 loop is CASSPTQREVLETQYF. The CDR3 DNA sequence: TGTGCCAGCAGCCCGACCCAGCGGGAGGTTTTAGAGACCCAGTACTTC.